The clone carrying this T cell receptor beta chain is large in the sample. Adaptor-ligated barcode primers were used to amplify TRBV12-4/TRBJ1-2 clonotypes. Each CDR3 protein is one row after TCRdb ran MiXCR on the multiplex PCR reads. Altogether some 1,200 distinct CDR3 sequences are present, 20% to 25% being singletons, with the ten largest covering approximately 5.1%. The CDR3 spans 14 residues. V gave up 4 bases and J gave up 5 bases, with 14 bases separating them. The sample comprised naive CD4+ T cells sorted from blood. Subset here: naive CD4+ T cells, CD4+CD45RA+CD25-. This chain uses TRBV12-3 or TRBV12-4 with TRBJ1-2; perhaps TRBD1 as D (5 bases). This receptor was obtained from a female donor with breast cancer. The CDR3 is CASSSNRQGYGYTF. The CDR3, as DNA: TGTGCCAGCAGTTCGAATCGCCAGGGATATGGCTACACCTTC.